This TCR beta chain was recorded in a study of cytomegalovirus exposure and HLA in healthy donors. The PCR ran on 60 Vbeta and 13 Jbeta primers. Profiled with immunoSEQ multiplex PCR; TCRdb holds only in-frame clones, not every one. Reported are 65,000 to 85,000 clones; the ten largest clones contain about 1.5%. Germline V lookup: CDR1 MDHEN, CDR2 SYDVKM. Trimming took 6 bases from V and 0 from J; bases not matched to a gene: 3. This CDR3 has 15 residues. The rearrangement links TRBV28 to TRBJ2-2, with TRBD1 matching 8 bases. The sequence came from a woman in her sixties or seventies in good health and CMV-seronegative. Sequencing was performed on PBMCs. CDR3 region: CASRTTGANTGELFF. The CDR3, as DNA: TGTGCCAGCAGAACGACAGGGGCGAACACCGGGGAGCTGTTTTTT.